This TCR beta chain was documented in a study of T cell repertoires in cytomegalovirus infection. Background on the study: Shared public TCR beta signatures pointed to both CMV infection and a matching HLA type. Notes on the study in general: HLA-C-restricted TCR beta clonotypes specific for CMV led the ex vivo response.

TCRdb reanalysed the reads using MiXCR and keeps one entry per CDR3 protein. The sample lists about 900,000 distinct CDR3 sequences; roughly 31% were seen once. This clonotype was observed a few times. Its antigen is unidentified. The V and J ends lost 5 bases and 5 bases respectively, with 12 bases between them. The CDR3 totals 14 residues. CDR1 is SEHNR, CDR2 FQNEAQ, per germline (reference sequence). The sample consisted of cultured CD8+ T cells from PBMCs, taken from culture after CMV antigen stimulation. The rearrangement links TRBV7-9 to TRBJ1-4, with D possibly matching TRBD1 (6 bases). The receptor's source is a human donor in good health (CMV status not recorded). Some clones in this sample may be carry-over from other donors' samples. CDR3 bases: TGTGCCAGCAGCCCCACAGGGATCAATGAAAAACTGTTTTTT. Its protein product is CASSPTGINEKLFF. The full variable domain, in which reference TRBV7-9 and TRBJ1-4 provide the parts outside the CDR3, is DTGVSQNPRHKITKRGQNVTFRCDPISEHNRLYWYRQTLGQGPEFLTYFQNEAQLEKSRLLSDRFSAERPKGSFSTLEIQRTEQGDSAMYLCASSPTGINEKLFFGSGTQLSVL.